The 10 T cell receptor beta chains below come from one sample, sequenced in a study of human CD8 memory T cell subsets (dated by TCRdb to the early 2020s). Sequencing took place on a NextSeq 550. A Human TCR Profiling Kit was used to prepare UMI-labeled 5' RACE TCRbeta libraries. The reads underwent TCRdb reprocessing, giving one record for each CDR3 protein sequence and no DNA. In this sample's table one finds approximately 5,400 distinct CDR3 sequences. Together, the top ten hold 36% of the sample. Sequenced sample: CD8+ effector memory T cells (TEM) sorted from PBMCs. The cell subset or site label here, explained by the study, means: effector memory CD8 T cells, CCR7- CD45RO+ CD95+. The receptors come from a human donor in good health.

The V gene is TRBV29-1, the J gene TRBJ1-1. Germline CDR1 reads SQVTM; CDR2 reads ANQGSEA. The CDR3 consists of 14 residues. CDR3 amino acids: CSADIPRNLYGAFF.

Here the CDR3 reads CASSPRTGSGEQYF. V usage is TRBV11-3 and J usage is TRBJ2-7; absent DNA, TCRdb's TRBD1 call cannot be checked. The CDR3 contains 14 residues. Germline CDR1 is SGHNT and CDR2 is YENEEA.

The CDR3 is CASCGPGGRSSYNEQFF. The gene calls are TRBV12-3 or TRBV12-4 and TRBJ2-1; the TRBD1 assignment by TCRdb is unverifiable without DNA. The CDR3 spans 17 residues.

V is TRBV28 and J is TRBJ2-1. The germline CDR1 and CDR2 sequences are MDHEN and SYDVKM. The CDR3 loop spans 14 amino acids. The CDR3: CASSYAGEGNEQFF.

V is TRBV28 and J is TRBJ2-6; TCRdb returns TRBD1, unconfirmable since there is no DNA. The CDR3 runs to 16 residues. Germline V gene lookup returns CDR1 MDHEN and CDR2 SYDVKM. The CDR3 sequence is CASSWGTLSGANVLTF.

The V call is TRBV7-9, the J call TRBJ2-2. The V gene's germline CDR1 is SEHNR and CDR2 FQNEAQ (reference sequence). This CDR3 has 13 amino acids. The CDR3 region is CASSLPAGGELFF. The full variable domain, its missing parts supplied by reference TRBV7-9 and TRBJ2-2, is DTGVSQNPRHKITKRGQNVTFRCDPISEHNRLYWYRQTLGQGPEFLTYFQNEAQLEKSRLLSDRFSAERPKGSFSTLEIQRTEQGDSAMYLCASSLPAGGELFFGEGSRLTVL.

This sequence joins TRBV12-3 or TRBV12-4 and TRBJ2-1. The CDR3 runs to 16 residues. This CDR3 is CASSFWFKGLIDEQFF.

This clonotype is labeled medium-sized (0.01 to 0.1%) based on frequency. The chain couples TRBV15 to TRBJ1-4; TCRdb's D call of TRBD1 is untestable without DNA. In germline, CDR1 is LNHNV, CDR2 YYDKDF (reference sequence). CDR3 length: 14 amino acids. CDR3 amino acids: CATTYGQGDEKLFF.

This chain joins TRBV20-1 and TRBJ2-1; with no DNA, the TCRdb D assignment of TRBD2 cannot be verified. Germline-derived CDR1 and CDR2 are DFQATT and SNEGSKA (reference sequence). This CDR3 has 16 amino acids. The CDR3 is CSARGLASGDHNEQFF.

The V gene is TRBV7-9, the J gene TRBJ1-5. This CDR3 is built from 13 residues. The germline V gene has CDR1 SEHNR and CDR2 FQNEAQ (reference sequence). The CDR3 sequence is CASSLSRGEPQHF.